The 14 T cell receptor beta chains below come from one sample, sequenced in a study of T cell changes during pregnancy in multiple sclerosis. This table comes from immunoSEQ multiplex PCR, and its TCRdb copy is limited to in-frame clones, with some not included. Of 37,000 or so clones in the sample, roughly nine tenths were seen once. Here the sequenced sample was CD4+ T cells from peripheral blood mononuclear cells, taken in the first trimester of pregnancy. The receptors derive from a female donor with multiple sclerosis, enrolled in a pregnancy study.

The chain recombines TRBV11-2 with TRBJ2-7; 13 bases are a match to TRBD2. Losses at the gene ends were 6 bases for V and 0 bases for J; bases not matched to a gene: 8. The CDR3 is 17 amino acids. The V gene's germline CDR1 is SGHAT and CDR2 FQNNGV. The CDR3 DNA reads as TGTGCCAGCAGATGGACTAGCGGGGGCTATAGCTCCTACGAGCAGTACTTC. It encodes CASRWTSGGYSSYEQYF.

The rearrangement uses TRBV6-6 and TRBJ1-2; D remains ambiguous. CDR3 size: 13 residues. The ends were cut back, 0 bases at V and 6 bases at J, with 8 bases in the middle. CDR1 is MNHNY and CDR2 is SVGAGI in the germline V gene (reference sequence). The CDR3 spells CASSYSYSDGYTF. CDR3 nucleotide sequence: TGTGCCAGCAGTTACTCTTATAGCGATGGCTACACCTTC.

The rearrangement links TRBV2 to TRBJ1-3, with D uncertain. V lost 8 bases and J 0 bases, leaving 8 bases between the germline ends. Per germline, CDR1 SNHLY and CDR2 FYNNEI. This CDR3 spans 13 amino acids. In DNA, the CDR3 is TGTGCCAGCCTCCAGGACTCTGGAAACACCATATATTTT. Its protein is CASLQDSGNTIYF.

The V and J genes are TRBV6-6 and TRBJ2-1; 9 nucleotides align to TRBD1. This CDR3 is 16 amino acids long. Germline V gives CDR1 MNHNY, CDR2 SVGAGI (reference sequence). V was clipped by 2 bases and J by 6 bases; unmatched bases: 8. The CDR3 region is CASSYPGTGYGNEQFF. CDR3 in DNA: TGTGCCAGCAGTTACCCCGGGACAGGGTATGGCAATGAGCAGTTCTTC.

The CDR3 sequence: CASSPLREAEAFF. The CDR3 DNA reads TGTGCCAGCAGCCCCCTCAGGGAAGCTGAAGCTTTCTTT. The rearrangement uses TRBV7-3 and TRBJ1-1; tentatively, D is TRBD1 (5 bases). V lost 5 bases and J lost 6, with 13 bases in between. The V gene's germline CDR1 is SGHTA and CDR2 FQGTGA. The CDR3 runs to 13 residues.

V gene TRBV30 combines with J gene TRBJ2-5; 7 bases map to TRBD1. Germline CDR1 reads GTSNPN; CDR2 reads SVGIG (reference sequence). The CDR3 runs 12 residues. V was clipped by 5 bases and J by 3 bases; unmatched bases: 3. In nucleotides, the CDR3 is TGTGCCTGGTGGGGACAGAAAGAGACCCAGTACTTC. Protein sequence: CAWWGQKETQYF.

The chain employs TRBV9 and TRBJ2-1, with D perhaps TRBD2 (6 bases). The germline gives CDR1 SGDLS, CDR2 YYNGEE. The length of the CDR3 is 14 residues. Trimming took 7 bases from V and 5 from J, leaving 16 bases between them. This CDR3 is CASGPTSFHNEQFF. CDR3 in DNA: TGTGCCAGCGGACCGACTAGTTTCCACAATGAGCAGTTCTTC.

The V and J genes are TRBV7-2 and TRBJ1-2; D unclear. Germline CDR1 reads SGHTA; CDR2 reads FQGNSA. This CDR3 has 15 residues. The V and J ends lost 5 bases and 6 bases respectively, with 19 bases between them. The CDR3 reads CASSPPSSRMNGYTF. The CDR3 region has the DNA TGTGCCAGCAGCCCCCCTTCCAGCAGGATGAATGGCTACACCTTC.

The gene calls are TRBV15 and TRBJ2-3, with TRBD2 as a possible D gene (5 bases). Germline V gives CDR1 LNHNV, CDR2 YYDKDF (reference sequence). The V gene lost 3 bases and the J gene lost 4 bases, with 17 bases spanning the gap. This CDR3 comprises 16 residues. CDR3 DNA: TGTGCCACCAGCAGGAAACGGGATGGAGGTGCAGATACGCAGTATTTT. Protein: CATSRKRDGGADTQYF.

V gene TRBV7-2 combines with J gene TRBJ2-5; TRBD1 aligns across 7 bases. Unmatched junction bases numbered 10, after V lost 5 bases and J lost 4 bases. Germline assignment: CDR1 SGHTA and CDR2 FQGNSA. The CDR3 has 15 amino acids. CDR3 loop: CASSPGDSHRETQYF. DNA of the CDR3: TGTGCCAGCAGCCCAGGGGACAGCCACCGAGAGACCCAGTACTTC.

This chain joins TRBV5-1 and TRBJ2-5; D remains ambiguous. CDR1 and CDR2 from the germline V gene are SGHRS and YFSETQ. CDR3 size: 13 residues. V lost 1 base to trimming and J lost 4 bases, with 8 bases between them. The CDR3 DNA reads TGCGCCAGCAGCTTGTCTAGTCCAGAGACCCAGTACTTC. Protein sequence: CASSLSSPETQYF.

The rearrangement joins TRBV15 to TRBJ1-6; D call uncertain. The CDR3 contains 13 residues. V lost 5 bases and J lost 10, with 12 bases in between. Germline CDR1 and CDR2: LNHNV and YYDKDF (reference sequence). DNA of the CDR3: TGTGCCACCAGCGGCCGGGTCGACTCACCCCTCCACTTT. Protein: CATSGRVDSPLHF.

The chain carries TRBV11-1 and TRBJ2-7; 8 bases map to TRBD1. Trimming cost V 5 bases and J 2 bases; bases outside gene matches: 2. The germline V gene has CDR1 SGHAT and CDR2 FQDESV (reference sequence). CDR3 size: 13 residues. The CDR3 DNA is TGTGCCAGCAGCCGGACAGGGACCTACGAGCAGTACTTC. Translation: CASSRTGTYEQYF. The whole variable domain, remainder taken from reference TRBV11-1 and TRBJ2-7, is EAEVAQSPRYKITEKSQAVAFWCDPISGHATLYWYRQILGQGPELLVQFQDESVVDDSQLPKDRFSAERLKGVDSTLKIQPAELGDSAMYLCASSRTGTYEQYFGPGTRLTVT.

V usage is TRBV6-6 and J usage is TRBJ2-2; D ambiguous. The CDR3 consists of 15 residues. Trimming stripped 1 base from V and 2 bases from J, with 8 bases between. The germline gives CDR1 MNHNY, CDR2 SVGAGI (reference sequence). The CDR3 DNA sequence: TGTGCCAGCAGTTACTGGGCAATTAACACCGGGGAGCTGTTTTTT. Its translation: CASSYWAINTGELFF.